These T cell receptor beta chains were read from a single sample in a study of blood T cell repertoires in COVID-19. Sequenced by immunoSEQ multiplex PCR; TCRdb stores in-frame clones only, minus some. The sample yields around 80,000 clones, 82% seen once. The specimen sequenced was peripheral blood. The receptors shown here come from a human donor in a cohort sampled during active COVID-19. The CDR3 runs from the conserved cysteine through the conserved F or W. The order of the fields is clone size, V gene, D gene, J gene, CDR3 DNA, CDR3 protein. A D gene is named only where the DNA matches it firmly. Rows give clone size only sometimes, using once, few, many, or a class for an expanded clone.

.,TRBV30,.,TRBJ2-5,TGTGCCTGGAGTGTAGCCCGAGAGACCCAGTACTTC,CAWSVARETQYF
.,TRBV7-6,.,TRBJ2-7,TGTGCCAGCAGCCCAGACTCGACGGCCGATCGGCAGTACTTC,CASSPDSTADRQYF
.,TRBV5-1,TRBD2,TRBJ2-2,TGCGCCAGCAGACCGGCCCGCGGGGGGGATACCGGGGAGCTGTTTTTT,CASRPARGGDTGELFF
few,TRBV15,TRBD2,TRBJ2-7,TGTGCCACCAGCGGCCCGGGGGGGGAGCAGTACTTC,CATSGPGGEQYF
.,TRBV9,.,TRBJ1-6,TGTGCCAGCAGCGTAGATGGGACTACCTCACCCCTCCACTTT,CASSVDGTTSPLHF
.,TRBV5-1,TRBD1,TRBJ2-2,TGCGCCAGCAGCTGGACAGGCACCGGGGAGCTGTTTTTT,CASSWTGTGELFF
once,TRBV5-8,TRBD1,TRBJ2-3,TGTGCCAGCAGCTTTGACAGGGCAGATACGCAGTATTTT,CASSFDRADTQYF
.,TRBV6-1,.,TRBJ1-4,TGTGCCAGCAGTGTGCCCCGAGGACAGCTTAATGAAAAACTGTTTTTT,CASSVPRGQLNEKLFF
.,TRBV10-3,.,TRBJ1-1,TGTGCCATCAGCGAGGGGGGACTCCTGAACACTGAAGCTTTCTTT,CAISEGGLLNTEAFF
.,TRBV12-3/TRBV12-4,.,TRBJ2-7,TGTGCCAGCAGTTTAGGGCTAGTCGAGCAGTACTTC,CASSLGLVEQYF
.,TRBV11-3,TRBD2,TRBJ2-5,TGTGCCAGCAGCTTTTCCAGCGGCGGGGGAGGGGAGACCCAGTACTTC,CASSFSSGGGGETQYF
.,TRBV2,TRBD2,TRBJ2-3,TGTGCCAGCAGTCCGGGACTACCTAGCACAGATACGCAGTATTTT,CASSPGLPSTDTQYF
.,TRBV28,.,TRBJ2-3,TGTGCCAGCAGTTTATGGGCTAGCGACACAGATACGCAGTATTTT,CASSLWASDTDTQYF
.,TRBV18,TRBD1,TRBJ2-7,TGTGCCAGCTCACAAACGACAGGGGGGCACGAGCAGTACTTC,CASSQTTGGHEQYF
.,TRBV7-3,.,TRBJ1-2,TGTGCCAGCAGCTTAGGTTCAGGGTTGAACTATGGCTACACCTTC,CASSLGSGLNYGYTF